This T cell receptor (beta chain) was retrieved from a study of Ad26.COV2.S vaccination and SARS-CoV-2 variants. Method: immunoSEQ multiplex PCR; TCRdb's copy keeps in-frame clones and lacks some. Of 350,000 to 400,000 clones in the sample, 89% were seen once. V was trimmed by 0 bases and J by 0 bases, leaving 6 bases between them. Germline values: CDR1 SGHAT, CDR2 FQNNGV. This CDR3 region has 14 residues. Noted treatment: over 15 received Ad26.COV2.S at low or high dose, single or two shots; roughly 5 received placebo; per-sample allocation not given. At day 63 after the first vaccine or placebo injection, samples were drawn.

The sample was peripheral blood, taken in a trial of Ad26.COV2.S vaccine versus placebo. The clonotype originates from a person aged 18 to 59 who received the Ad26.COV2.S COVID-19 vaccine or a placebo. The chain couples TRBV11-2 to TRBJ2-7, with D hard to call. CDR3 bases: TGTGCCAGCAGCTTAGATTCGGTCTCCTACGAGCAGTACTTC. Translation: CASSLDSVSYEQYF.